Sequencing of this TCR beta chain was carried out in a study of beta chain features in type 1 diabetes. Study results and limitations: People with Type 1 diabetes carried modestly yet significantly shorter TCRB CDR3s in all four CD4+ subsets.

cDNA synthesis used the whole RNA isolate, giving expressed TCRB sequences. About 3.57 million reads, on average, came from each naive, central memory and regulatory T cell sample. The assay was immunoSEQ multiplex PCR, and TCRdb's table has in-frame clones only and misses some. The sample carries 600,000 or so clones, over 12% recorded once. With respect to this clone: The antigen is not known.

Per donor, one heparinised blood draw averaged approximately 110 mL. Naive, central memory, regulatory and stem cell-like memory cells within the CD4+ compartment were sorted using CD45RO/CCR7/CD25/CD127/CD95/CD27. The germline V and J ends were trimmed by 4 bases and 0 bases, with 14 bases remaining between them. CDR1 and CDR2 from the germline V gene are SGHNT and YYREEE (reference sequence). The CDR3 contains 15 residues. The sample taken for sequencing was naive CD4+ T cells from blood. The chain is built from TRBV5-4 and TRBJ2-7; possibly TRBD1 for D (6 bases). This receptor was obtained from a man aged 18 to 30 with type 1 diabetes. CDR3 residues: CASSKQGLFSYEQYF. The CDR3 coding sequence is TGTGCCAGCAGCAAACAGGGCCTTTTCTCCTACGAGCAGTACTTC.